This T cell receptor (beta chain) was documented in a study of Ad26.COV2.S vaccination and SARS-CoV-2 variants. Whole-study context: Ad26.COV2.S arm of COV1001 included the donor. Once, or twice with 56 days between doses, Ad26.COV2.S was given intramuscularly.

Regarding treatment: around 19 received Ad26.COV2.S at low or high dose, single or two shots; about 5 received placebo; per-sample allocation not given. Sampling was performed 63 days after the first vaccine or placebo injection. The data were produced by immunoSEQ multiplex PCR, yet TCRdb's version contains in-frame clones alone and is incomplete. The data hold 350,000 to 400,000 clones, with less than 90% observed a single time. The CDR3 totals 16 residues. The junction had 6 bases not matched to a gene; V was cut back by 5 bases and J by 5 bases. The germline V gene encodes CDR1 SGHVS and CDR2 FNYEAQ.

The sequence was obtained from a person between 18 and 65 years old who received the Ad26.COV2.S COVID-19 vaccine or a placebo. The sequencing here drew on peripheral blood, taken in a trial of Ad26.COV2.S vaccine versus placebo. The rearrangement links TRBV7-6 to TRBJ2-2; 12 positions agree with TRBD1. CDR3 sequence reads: CASSPGTGGLTGELFF. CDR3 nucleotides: TGTGCCAGCAGCCCCGGGACAGGGGGCTTGACCGGGGAGCTGTTTTTT.